Below are 18 T cell receptor beta chains sequenced from a single sample in a study of cytomegalovirus exposure and HLA in healthy donors. TCRdb keeps only in-frame clones here, not all; method: immunoSEQ multiplex PCR. The sample lists 150,000 to 200,000 clones; roughly 86% were seen once. Sequences were obtained from PBMCs. The receptors shown here come from a woman aged 18-29 years in good health and CMV-seronegative.

This clone was seen just once. J is TRBJ1-4 and V is TRBV4-1, with D uncertain. The CDR3 has 22 residues. The germline CDR1 and CDR2 sequences are MGHRA and YSYEKL. The V gene lost 0 bases and the J gene lost 3 bases, with 29 bases spanning the gap. CDR3 sequence: CASSQDQVGEGHGRGSNEKLFF. DNA for the CDR3: TGCGCCAGCAGCCAAGATCAGGTTGGGGAGGGTCACGGTCGCGGATCTAATGAAAAACTGTTTTTT.

The rearrangement joins TRBV9 to TRBJ1-2; maybe TRBD1 (6 bases). V was cut by 3 bases and J by 12 bases, with 12 bases left in between. The CDR3 length is 11 residues. Per the germline V gene, CDR1 is SGDLS and CDR2 is YYNGEE. The CDR3 reads CASSGIGGHTF. The CDR3 coding sequence is TGTGCCAGCAGCGGGATTGGGGGCCACACCTTC.

The chain carries TRBV2 and TRBJ2-4, with 7 bases identical to TRBD1. There are 13 residues in the CDR3. The J segment lost 14 bases and the V segment lost 9 bases, leaving 16 bases of the junction unmatched. Germline V gene data show CDR1 as SNHLY and CDR2 as FYNNEI. The CDR3 protein is CASCPNGWDREYF. DNA for the CDR3: TGTGCCAGTTGCCCCAACGGTTGGGACAGAGAGTACTTC. The variable domain in full, completed from reference TRBV2 and TRBJ2-4, reads EPEVTQTPSHQVTQMGQEVILRCVPISNHLYFYWYRQILGQKVEFLVSFYNNEISEKSEIFDDQFSVERPDGSNFTLKIRSTKLEDSAMYFCASCPNGWDREYFGAGTRLSVL.

This chain links TRBV7-6 with TRBJ2-5; possible D gene TRBD1, 6 bases. Trimming left V 3 bases short and J 5 bases short, with 19 bases between. This CDR3 is built from 16 residues. CDR1 is SGHVS and CDR2 is FNYEAQ in the germline V gene. The CDR3 bases are TGTGCCAGCAGCTTGTCCTACAGGGAATTCGGGGAGACCCAGTACTTC. Translated: CASSLSYREFGETQYF.

The CDR3 bases are TGTGCCAGCAGCGTAGATAGCACCTCCTACGAGCAGTACTTC. The encoded protein is CASSVDSTSYEQYF. This chain uses TRBV9 with TRBJ2-7, with unresolved D. Trimming cost V 0 bases and J 0 bases, with 7 bases left between them. CDR3 size: 14 residues. Germline-derived CDR1 and CDR2 are SGDLS and YYNGEE.

This chain uses TRBV6-4 with TRBJ2-1; weak D call: TRBD2 (6 bases). V was pared by 5 bases and J by 4 bases, with 15 bases between. The germline gives CDR1 MRHNA, CDR2 SNTAGT. This CDR3 spans 15 amino acids. CDR3 loop: CASSSMSGFYNEQFF. CDR3 in DNA: TGTGCCAGCAGTTCTATGAGCGGGTTTTACAATGAGCAGTTCTTC.

The chain is built from TRBV10-1 and TRBJ2-7, with 11 bases that match TRBD2. This CDR3 is built from 16 residues. The J segment lost 3 bases and the V segment lost 5 bases, leaving 9 bases of the junction unmatched. Germline V gene sequence: CDR1 WNHNN, CDR2 SYGVQD (reference sequence). The CDR3 protein is CASSKLAGAPLYEQYF. The CDR3 DNA reads TGCGCCAGCAGTAAACTAGCGGGGGCCCCTCTCTACGAGCAGTACTTC.

For the CDR3, the DNA is TGCAGCGTATTCAGGGACAATGAGCAGTTCTTC. Translation: CSVFRDNEQFF. The V gene is TRBV29-1, the J gene TRBJ2-1; D is perhaps TRBD1 (5 bases). The CDR3 consists of 11 residues. CDR1 and CDR2 (germline): SQVTM, ANQGSEA. V was trimmed by 6 bases and J by 5 bases, leaving 8 bases between them.

This clone was counted a few times. The rearrangement uses TRBV19 and TRBJ2-6; D not resolved. Germline V gene data show CDR1 as LNHDA and CDR2 as SQIVND (reference sequence). The germline V and J ends were trimmed by 6 bases and 4 bases, with 7 bases remaining between them. CDR3 size: 13 residues. CDR3 nucleotides: TGTGCCAGTAGGTTGCGAGGGGCCAACGTCCTGACTTTC. Translated: CASRLRGANVLTF.

The J gene is TRBJ1-2, the V gene TRBV13; D gene unclear. Trimming removed 2 bases at V and 4 bases at J, with 8 bases between. This CDR3 region has 13 residues. Germline assignment: CDR1 PRHDT and CDR2 FYEKMQ (reference sequence). CDR3 region: CASSLQKFYGYTF. The CDR3 DNA reads TGTGCCAGCAGCTTACAGAAGTTCTATGGCTACACCTTC.

The genes are TRBV19 and TRBJ1-1, with a possible D match to TRBD1 (5 bases). Deletions cut 3 bases from V and 0 bases from J, with 20 bases between. Germline CDR1 and CDR2: LNHDA and SQIVND (reference sequence). The CDR3 contains 18 residues. CDR3 in amino acids: CASSISTGAKKMNTEAFF. The CDR3 bases are TGTGCCAGTAGTATCAGCACAGGCGCCAAGAAGATGAACACTGAAGCTTTCTTT.

This clone was recorded once. The chain recombines TRBV9 with TRBJ2-3; tentatively, D is TRBD2 (6 bases). V was trimmed by 0 bases and J by 4 bases, leaving 9 bases between them. The CDR3 covers 14 residues. Germline CDR1 SGDLS, CDR2 YYNGEE. CDR3 protein: CASSVGPGADTQYF. CDR3 bases: TGTGCCAGCAGCGTAGGGCCGGGAGCAGATACGCAGTATTTT.

V and J are TRBV27 and TRBJ1-5; D unclear. The CDR3 is 16 amino acids. With 2 bases removed from V and 4 bases from J, the gap between germline ends came to 15 bases. Germline lookup yields CDR1 MNHEY and CDR2 SMNVEV (reference sequence). CDR3 nucleotide sequence: TGTGCCAGCAGTTTAATAGGAGGGAATGAGAATCAGCCCCAGCATTTT. It codes for CASSLIGGNENQPQHF.

The chain joins TRBV7-6 to TRBJ1-2, with 8 positions matching TRBD1. This CDR3 has 16 residues. With 5 bases clipped from V and 8 bases from J, the junction kept 16 bases outside the gene matches. Germline assignment: CDR1 SGHVS and CDR2 FNYEAQ. For the CDR3, the DNA is TGTGCCAGCAGCCCCCGGGTGGACGGACAGGGAGTAGGCTACACCTTC. Amino acid sequence: CASSPRVDGQGVGYTF.

This sequence joins TRBV4-2 and TRBJ2-1, with D unclear. Trimming shortened V by 1 base and J by 2 bases, and 6 bases separated the two germline ends. This CDR3 is built from 14 residues. Per the germline V gene, CDR1 is LGHNA and CDR2 is YNFKEQ. As DNA, the CDR3 is TGTGCCAGCAGCCAAGCCCTTACCTACAATGAGCAGTTCTTC. As protein: CASSQALTYNEQFF.

V is TRBV14 and J is TRBJ2-7, with 10 bases aligning to TRBD1. The CDR3 sequence is 16 residues long. V gave up 3 bases and J gave up 3 bases; unmatched junction bases: 8. Germline CDR1 reads SGHDN; CDR2 reads FVKESK. In DNA form, the CDR3 reads TGTGCCAGCAGCCAGCTGCCCGGGACAGGGGTCTACGAGCAGTACTTC. This codes for CASSQLPGTGVYEQYF.

The V and J genes are TRBV7-9 and TRBJ2-2; TRBD2 matches 13 bases. CDR3 length equals 17 residues. From germline, CDR1 is SEHNR and CDR2 FQNEAQ (reference sequence). V was clipped by 5 bases and J by 5 bases; unmatched bases: 8. The CDR3 sequence: CASSLGLAGLATGELFF. For the CDR3, the DNA is TGTGCCAGCAGCCTGGGACTAGCGGGACTGGCGACCGGGGAGCTGTTTTTT. Based on the CDR3 plus reference TRBV7-9 and TRBJ2-2, the full variable domain is DTGVSQNPRHKITKRGQNVTFRCDPISEHNRLYWYRQTLGQGPEFLTYFQNEAQLEKSRLLSDRFSAERPKGSFSTLEIQRTEQGDSAMYLCASSLGLAGLATGELFFGEGSRLTVL.

The rearrangement uses TRBV15 and TRBJ1-5; D is undetermined. With 1 base removed from V and 0 bases from J, the gap between germline ends came to 10 bases. Germline V gene lookup returns CDR1 LNHNV and CDR2 YYDKDF (reference sequence). This CDR3 has 16 residues. The CDR3 coding sequence is TGTGCCACCAGCAGAGGTTATACATTTAGCAATCAGCCCCAGCATTTT. It codes for CATSRGYTFSNQPQHF.